This entry concerns a single TCR beta chain. Its antigen target is currently unknown. Base qualities are not at hand, and no much larger clone is one base apart. Collaborating institutions collected whole blood in K2EDTA tubes following their own protocols. Collaborator samples were shipped for TCRbeta analysis as frozen whole blood, isolated PBMCs, or DNA extracted from either sample type. These data come from a study of blood T cell repertoires in COVID-19 (dated by TCRdb to 2020 to 2021). For the wider study: The collaborator samples originated in the United States, Italy and Spain and spanned the acute and convalescent phases of COVID-19. The material from the prospective study consisted of cDNA or gDNA derived from T cells, B-cell-depleted T cells, or PBMCs. Subjects who had been exposed to COVID-19, were actively infected with it, or had recovered from it provided the deeply sampled blood TCRbeta repertoires that made up the dataset. The repertoires were made available in a free public database intended to serve as a resource for research on the immune response to SARS-CoV-2. Samples were obtained from the ongoing ImmuneRACE study (first 160 participants) and from 1,254 subjects provided by 6 global collaborators. A de-identified subject ID, COVID-19 status, age in years and sex were almost always included in the sample metadata. Where HLA class I and class II types were available, the types were taken from metadata supplied by the sample provider, not from assay-based typing.

Study-wide conclusions, independent of this receptor: The amount of clinical and demographic metadata varied by source and participant and was provided uncurated.

TCRbeta CDR3 regions were amplified from genomic DNA by means of the immunoSEQ Assay, a bias-controlled multiplex PCR. The study's processing was this. The number of nucleated cells in each sample was estimated by amplification of reference gene primers within the assay. To quantify the absolute abundance of each unique TCRbeta CDR3 rearrangement, sequence reads were collapsed and filtered. Productive Simpson clonality was computed per sample as the square root of Simpson's diversity index over productive rearrangements. Here the immuneACCESS table is served through TCRdb, limited to in-frame sequences with V and J called. Missing clones are a known gap in these copies; in checked studies unresolved V genes cover under half, and the rest lacks a known reason. Clone size and V and J calls were adopted from that table, with D and trimming inferred from the DNA. This sample comprises 80,000 to 100,000 clones, 90% to 95% of them detected only once. The ten largest make up almost 4.5% of the sample.

The CDR3 has 14 amino acids, counting the end cysteine and phenylalanine. The CDR3 DNA has 42 bases and is translated from base 1. CDR1 and CDR2 are drawn from the germline V gene: MNHEY, SVGAGI. A distance of 11 bases separates the germline ends of V and J, which lose 5 bases and 2 bases respectively. Sequences were obtained from peripheral blood. The chain links TRBV6-5 with TRBJ2-3; the D gene is possibly TRBD1, with 5 bases matching. The receptor was derived from a human donor with active COVID-19. The donor label of this sample is uncertain. The CDR3 is CASSRQSYTDTQYF. Here is the DNA: TGTGCCAGCAGTAGACAGAGCTACACAGATACGCAGTATTTT.